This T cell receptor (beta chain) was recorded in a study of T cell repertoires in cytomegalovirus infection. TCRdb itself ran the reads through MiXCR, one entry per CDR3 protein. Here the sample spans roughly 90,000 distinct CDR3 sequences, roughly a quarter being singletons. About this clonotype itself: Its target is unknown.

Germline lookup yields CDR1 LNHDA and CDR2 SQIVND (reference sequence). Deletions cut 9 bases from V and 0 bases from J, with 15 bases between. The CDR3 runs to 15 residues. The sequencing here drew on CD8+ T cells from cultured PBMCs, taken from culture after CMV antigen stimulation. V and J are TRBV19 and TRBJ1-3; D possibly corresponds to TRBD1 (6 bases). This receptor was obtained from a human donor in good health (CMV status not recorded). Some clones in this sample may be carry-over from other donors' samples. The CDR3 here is CASGRGPHSGNTIYF. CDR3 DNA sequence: TGTGCCAGCGGCAGGGGTCCTCACTCTGGAAACACCATATATTTT.